A selection of T cell receptor beta chains follows, all from one sample in a study of T cells in Graves' hyperthyroidism and ophthalmopathy. TCRdb processed the multiplex PCR reads anew with MiXCR; each CDR3 protein has one entry. Among fewer than 650,000 distinct CDR3 sequences listed, around 15% were seen once. Sequences were obtained from blood. The receptors here all came from a woman between 40 and 50 years old with Graves' hyperthyroidism. Both conserved end residues are part of each CDR3. The D gene is left open where the match is weak. Some rows have no size entry. The others give once, few or many, or a class for an expanded clone.

TRBV5-1	.	many	TRBJ2-5	TGCGCCAGCAGCTTATGGCAGGCGCATCAAGAGACCCAGTACTTC	CASSLWQAHQETQYF
TRBV28	.	many	TRBJ2-7	TGTGCCAGCAGTCCACAGGGTAGAGAGCAGTACTTC	CASSPQGREQYF
TRBV28	TRBD1	few	TRBJ2-7	TGTGCCAGCAGTCGGGACAGGGTCCCCTACGAGCAGTACTTC	CASSRDRVPYEQYF
TRBV28	TRBD1	few	TRBJ2-7	TGTGCCAGCAGTCCCTACAGGGGACCCTACGAGCAGTACTTC	CASSPYRGPYEQYF
TRBV15	TRBD1	.	TRBJ2-2	TGTGCCACCAGCAGAGGTACCGGACAGGGTAACACCGGGGAGCTGTTTTTT	CATSRGTGQGNTGELFF
TRBV3-1	.	many	TRBJ2-2	TGTGCCAGCAGCCAAGGTGGAAAACGGTCCGGGGAGCTGTTTTTT	CASSQGGKRSGELFF
TRBV6-2/TRBV6-3	TRBD2	.	TRBJ2-3	TGTGCCAGCACGTGGGGACGGACTAGCGGGAGTTCAGATACGCAGTATTTT	CASTWGRTSGSSDTQYF
TRBV9	TRBD2	many	TRBJ2-1	TGTGCCAGCAGCGTAGGTCCGGGGGGTACCTACAATGAGCAGTTCTTC	CASSVGPGGTYNEQFF
TRBV3-1	.	many	TRBJ2-7	TGTGCCAGCAGCCAAGGGTGGGAAAGGGCCGAGCAGTACTTC	CASSQGWERAEQYF
TRBV6-1	.	many	TRBJ2-3	TGTGCCAGCAGTGACGGACCCCCAGATACGCAGTATTTT	CASSDGPPDTQYF
TRBV19	.	.	TRBJ2-1	TGTGCCAGTAGTATAGGATTGCACAATGAGCAGTTCTTC	CASSIGLHNEQFF
TRBV30	TRBD2	.	TRBJ2-7	TGTGCCTGGAGTGATAGCGGGAGTAACTACGAGCAGTACTTC	CAWSDSGSNYEQYF
TRBV2	.	many	TRBJ2-3	TGTGCCAGCAGTGAAGCCAGGACTGATACGCAGTATTTT	CASSEARTDTQYF
TRBV7-9	.	.	TRBJ1-2	TGTGCCAGCAGTCGCACCACCTCGTCTCAGTCTGGCTATGGCTACACCTTC	CASSRTTSSQSGYGYTF
TRBV20-1	.	.	TRBJ2-7	TGCAGTGCTAGAGACAGCGGAGCTACCTACGAGCAGTACTTC	CSARDSGATYEQYF
TRBV6-1	.	.	TRBJ2-7	TGTGCCAGCAGTGAAGTAAACTCCTACGAGCAGTACTTC	CASSEVNSYEQYF
TRBV6-9	TRBD1	.	TRBJ2-7	TGCGCCAGCAGTGAGTCGTGGGGGACAGGGAGACACGAGCAGTACTTC	CASSESWGTGRHEQYF
TRBV28	TRBD1	.	TRBJ1-2	TGTGCCAGCAAATCCGGGACAGGGGGAAGCTATGGCTACACCTTC	CASKSGTGGSYGYTF
TRBV28	.	few	TRBJ1-2	TGTGCCAGCAGAGGACAGACTAACTATGGCTACACCTTC	CASRGQTNYGYTF
TRBV28	.	many	TRBJ2-7	TGTGCCAGCAGTTTATACGGACAGCACGATTACGAGCAGTACTTC	CASSLYGQHDYEQYF
TRBV19	.	.	TRBJ2-6	TGTGCCAGTAGTTCCCAAACGGGGGCCAACGTCCTGACTTTC	CASSSQTGANVLTF
TRBV4-2	.	few	TRBJ2-7	TGTGCCAGCAGCCAAGAAAAAGGAAGCTCCTACGAGCAGTACTTC	CASSQEKGSSYEQYF
TRBV29-1	.	many	TRBJ2-3	TGCAGCGTTGACTCCGACCTGGGTACAGATACGCAGTATTTT	CSVDSDLGTDTQYF
TRBV7-9	.	many	TRBJ2-3	TGTGCCAGCAGCTTAAGACTCACAGATACGCAGTATTTT	CASSLRLTDTQYF
TRBV27	TRBD2	many	TRBJ2-5	TGTGCCAGCAGAGTCCTAGCGGGAGGTGAGACCCAGTACTTC	CASRVLAGGETQYF
TRBV28	TRBD2	many	TRBJ2-5	TGTGCCAGCAGTTTTCTTGGGGAGCGGGAGGGGGAGACCCAGTACTTC	CASSFLGEREGETQYF
TRBV7-9	TRBD1	few	TRBJ1-2	TGTGCCAGCAGCGAGACAGGGGGCTATGGCTACACCTTC	CASSETGGYGYTF
TRBV28	.	.	TRBJ1-3	TGTGCCAGCAGTCTACATGGCCAGAACACCATATATTTT	CASSLHGQNTIYF
TRBV9	TRBD2	many	TRBJ2-5	TGTGCCAGCAGCGTCGGACTAGCGGGATTAGAGACCCAGTACTTC	CASSVGLAGLETQYF
TRBV20-1	.	few	TRBJ2-7	TGCAGTGCCTTTCCCCGGGGATCCGGGGAGCAGTACTTC	CSAFPRGSGEQYF
TRBV6-1	.	many	TRBJ1-5	TGTGCCACCCTTCTTGGGCAGAGCAATCAGCCCCAGCATTTT	CATLLGQSNQPQHF
TRBV29-1	TRBD2	many	TRBJ2-3	TGCAGCGTCACGGGACTAGCGGGAGGCACAGATACGCAGTATTTT	CSVTGLAGGTDTQYF
TRBV4-2	TRBD2	.	TRBJ2-4	TGTGCCAGCAGCCAAGATGGGGGGGGACTAGCGGGAGTGAAAAACATTCAGTACTTC	CASSQDGGGLAGVKNIQYF
TRBV12-3/TRBV12-4	.	.	TRBJ1-4	TGTGCCAGCAGTTTTGATCAGGCTAATGAAAAACTGTTTTTT	CASSFDQANEKLFF
TRBV7-9	TRBD2	.	TRBJ2-1	TGTGCCAGCAGCTTAGGGGAGAGACTAGCTTTTCAGTTCTTC	CASSLGERLAFQFF
TRBV29-1	.	many	TRBJ2-7	TGCAGCGCCATGAAGGCGAGCTCCTACGAGCAGTACTTC	CSAMKASSYEQYF
TRBV27	TRBD2	many	TRBJ2-1	TGTGCCAGCAGTTTATTGGGGGAGGGTTGGACTAGCGGGGGGGCTTACAATGAGCAGTTCTTC	CASSLLGEGWTSGGAYNEQFF
TRBV29-1	TRBD1	many	TRBJ1-1	TGCAGCGTCATGCCCCGGGACAGGGTCACTGAAGCTTTCTTT	CSVMPRDRVTEAFF
TRBV20-1	.	few	TRBJ2-5	TGCAGTGCTATGGGCAGGCAAGAGACCCAGTACTTC	CSAMGRQETQYF
TRBV6-4	.	.	TRBJ1-6	TGTGCCAGCAGGGCCAAGGGGCAGAATTCACCCCTCCACTTT	CASRAKGQNSPLHF
TRBV20-1	.	many	TRBJ2-2	TGCAGTGCTAGAGATTGGACAGACAGAAGGACCGGGGAGCTGTTTTTT	CSARDWTDRRTGELFF
TRBV20-1	.	many	TRBJ2-3	TGCAGTGCTAGACTGGACCACCCCCACCACACAGATACGCAGTATTTT	CSARLDHPHHTDTQYF
TRBV29-1	.	many	TRBJ2-5	TGCAGCGGCAGCTGGGGCGGGGAGACCCAGTACTTC	CSGSWGGETQYF
TRBV28	.	many	TRBJ2-7	TGTGCCAGCAGTTCCCCCCCGGTGGACTACGAGCAGTACTTC	CASSSPPVDYEQYF
TRBV13	TRBD2	.	TRBJ2-1	TGTGCCAGCAGTTTGCTGGGACTAACAAACTACAATGAGCAGTTCTTC	CASSLLGLTNYNEQFF
TRBV7-3	TRBD2	.	TRBJ2-3	TGTGCCAGCAGCGTAGCCGGGGCGGGAGTAGGGGCAGATACGCAGTATTTT	CASSVAGAGVGADTQYF
TRBV20-1	TRBD1	many	TRBJ2-3	TGCAGTGCTAGAGTACCCATGGGACAGGGGGCGCGAGTAGCGGCCACAGATACGCAGTATTTT	CSARVPMGQGARVAATDTQYF
TRBV12-3/TRBV12-4	.	many	TRBJ2-1	TGTGCCAGCAGTTTGGCGGAGGGAGGAGAGCAGTTCTTC	CASSLAEGGEQFF
TRBV27	.	once	TRBJ2-2	TGTGCCAGCAGTGACGCCGACAGGAGCAACACCGGGGAGCTGTTTTTT	CASSDADRSNTGELFF
TRBV6-1	TRBD1	few	TRBJ1-4	TGTGCCAGCGAGGGACAGTATAATGAAAAACTGTTTTTT	CASEGQYNEKLFF
TRBV9	.	many	TRBJ2-1	TGTGCCAGCAGCGCACCCCAGGGCGTAGCCTACAATGAGCAGTTCTTC	CASSAPQGVAYNEQFF
TRBV5-1	.	.	TRBJ1-6	TGCGCCAGCAGCTACGAGACGAGGGCAGGCCCCCTCCACTTT	CASSYETRAGPLHF
TRBV20-1	.	.	TRBJ2-5	TGCAGTGGAGCAGGTCAAAACCAAGAGACCCAGTACTTC	CSGAGQNQETQYF
TRBV10-3	TRBD2	few	TRBJ2-7	TGTGCCATCAGTGACCGTAGCGGGAGTAGATCCTACGAGCAGTACTTC	CAISDRSGSRSYEQYF
TRBV20-1	TRBD1	many	TRBJ1-5	TGCAGTGCTAGAACAATACCGGACAGGGGAAATCAGCCCCAGCATTTT	CSARTIPDRGNQPQHF
TRBV12-3/TRBV12-4	TRBD2	.	TRBJ2-2	TGTGCCAGCAGTACTAGCGGGAGGGGCACCACCGGGGAGCTGTTTTTT	CASSTSGRGTTGELFF
TRBV5-4	.	.	TRBJ2-7	TGTGCCAGCAGCTTAGGACCAACGGGCGAGCAGTACTTC	CASSLGPTGEQYF